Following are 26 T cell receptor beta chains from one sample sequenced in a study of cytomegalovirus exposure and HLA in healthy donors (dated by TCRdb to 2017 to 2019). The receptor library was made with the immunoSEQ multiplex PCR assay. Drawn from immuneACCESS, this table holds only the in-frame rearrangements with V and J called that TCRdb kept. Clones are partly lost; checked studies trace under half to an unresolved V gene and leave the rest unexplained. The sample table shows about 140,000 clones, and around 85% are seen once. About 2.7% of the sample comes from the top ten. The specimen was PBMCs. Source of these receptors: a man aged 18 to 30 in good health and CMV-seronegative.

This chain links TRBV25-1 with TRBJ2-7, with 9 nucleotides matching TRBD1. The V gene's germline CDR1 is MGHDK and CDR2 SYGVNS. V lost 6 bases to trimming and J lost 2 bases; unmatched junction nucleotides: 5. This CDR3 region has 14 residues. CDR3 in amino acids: CASRRDRAPYEQYF. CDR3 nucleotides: TGTGCCAGCAGGAGGGACAGGGCCCCCTACGAGCAGTACTTC.

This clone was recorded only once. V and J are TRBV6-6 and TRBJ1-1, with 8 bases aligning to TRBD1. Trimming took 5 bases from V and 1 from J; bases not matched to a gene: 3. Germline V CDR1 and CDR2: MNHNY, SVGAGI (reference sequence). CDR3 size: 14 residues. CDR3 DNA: TGTGCCAGCAGTGTAGGACAGGGGAACACTGAAGCTTTCTTT. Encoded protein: CASSVGQGNTEAFF.

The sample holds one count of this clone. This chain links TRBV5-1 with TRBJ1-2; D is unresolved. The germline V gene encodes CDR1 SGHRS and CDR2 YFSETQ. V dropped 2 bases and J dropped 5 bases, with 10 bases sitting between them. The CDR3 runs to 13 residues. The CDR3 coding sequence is TGCGCCAGCAGCTTCGGACGGGAATATGGCTACACCTTC. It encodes CASSFGREYGYTF.

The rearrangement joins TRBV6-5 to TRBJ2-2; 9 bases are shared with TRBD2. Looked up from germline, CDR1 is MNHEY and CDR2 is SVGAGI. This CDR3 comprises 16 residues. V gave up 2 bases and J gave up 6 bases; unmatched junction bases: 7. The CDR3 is CASSYVSGRGAGELFF. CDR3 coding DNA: TGTGCCAGCAGTTACGTTAGCGGGAGAGGGGCCGGGGAGCTGTTTTTT.

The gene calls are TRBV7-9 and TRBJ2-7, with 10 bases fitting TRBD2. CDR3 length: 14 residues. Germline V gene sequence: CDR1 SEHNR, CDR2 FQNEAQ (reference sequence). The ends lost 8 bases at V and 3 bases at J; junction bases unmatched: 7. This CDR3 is CASASGRSDYEQYF. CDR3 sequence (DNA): TGTGCCAGCGCTAGCGGGAGATCCGACTACGAGCAGTACTTC.

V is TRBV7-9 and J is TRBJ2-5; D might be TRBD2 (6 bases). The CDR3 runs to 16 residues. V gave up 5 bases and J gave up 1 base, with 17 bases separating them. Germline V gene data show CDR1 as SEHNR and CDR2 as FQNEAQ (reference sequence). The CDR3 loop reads CASSPGGSGGQETQYF. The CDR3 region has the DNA TGTGCCAGCAGCCCAGGTGGTTCCGGGGGCCAAGAGACCCAGTACTTC. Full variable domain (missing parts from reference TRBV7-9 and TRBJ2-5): DTGVSQNPRHKITKRGQNVTFRCDPISEHNRLYWYRQTLGQGPEFLTYFQNEAQLEKSRLLSDRFSAERPKGSFSTLEIQRTEQGDSAMYLCASSPGGSGGQETQYFGPGTRLLVL.

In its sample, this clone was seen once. CDR3 sequence: CASSWGLAGLRYEQYF. CDR3 DNA: TGTGCCAGCAGCTGGGGCCTAGCGGGACTCAGGTACGAGCAGTACTTC. This sequence joins TRBV7-2 and TRBJ2-7; 9 nucleotides match TRBD2. Germline-derived CDR1 and CDR2 are SGHTA and FQGNSA. This CDR3 has 16 residues. V shed 4 bases, J shed 4 bases, and the junction held 11 bases outside the gene matches.

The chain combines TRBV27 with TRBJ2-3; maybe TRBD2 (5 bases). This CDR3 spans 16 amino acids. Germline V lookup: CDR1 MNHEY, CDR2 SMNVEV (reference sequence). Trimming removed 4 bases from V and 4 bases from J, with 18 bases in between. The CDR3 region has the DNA TGTGCCAGCAGTTCCTTGACTACTATAGGGCCAGATACGCAGTATTTT. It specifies CASSSLTTIGPDTQYF.

The CDR3 reads CASSLGEAQETQYF. In DNA, the CDR3 is TGTGCCAGCAGTCTAGGTGAAGCACAAGAGACCCAGTACTTC. V gene TRBV7-9 combines with J gene TRBJ2-5, with D unclear. In germline, CDR1 is SEHNR, CDR2 FQNEAQ (reference sequence). The CDR3 consists of 14 residues. Trimming took off 6 bases at V and 2 bases at J, with 13 bases between the two ends. Looking up the rest from reference TRBV7-9 and TRBJ2-5 gives the full variable domain: DTGVSQNPRHKITKRGQNVTFRCDPISEHNRLYWYRQTLGQGPEFLTYFQNEAQLEKSRLLSDRFSAERPKGSFSTLEIQRTEQGDSAMYLCASSLGEAQETQYFGPGTRLLVL.

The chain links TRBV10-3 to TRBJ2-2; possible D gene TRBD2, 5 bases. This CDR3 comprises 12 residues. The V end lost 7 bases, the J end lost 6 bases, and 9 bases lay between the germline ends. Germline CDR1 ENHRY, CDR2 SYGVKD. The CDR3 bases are TGTGCCATCATGAGGGTAGCCGGGGAGCTGTTTTTT. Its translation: CAIMRVAGELFF.

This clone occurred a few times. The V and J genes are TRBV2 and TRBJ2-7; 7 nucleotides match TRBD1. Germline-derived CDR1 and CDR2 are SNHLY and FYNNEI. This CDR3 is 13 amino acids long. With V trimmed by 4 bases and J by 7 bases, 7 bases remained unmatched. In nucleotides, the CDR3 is TGTGCCAGCAGTGTGGAACAGGGGATAGAGCAGTACTTC. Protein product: CASSVEQGIEQYF.

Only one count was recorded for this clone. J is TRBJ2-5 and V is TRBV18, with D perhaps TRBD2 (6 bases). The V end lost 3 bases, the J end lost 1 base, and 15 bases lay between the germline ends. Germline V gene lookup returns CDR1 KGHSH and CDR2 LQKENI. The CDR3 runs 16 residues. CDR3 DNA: TGTGCCAGCTCACCCGGGACTGTTAGTTTCCAAGAGACCCAGTACTTC. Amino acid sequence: CASSPGTVSFQETQYF.

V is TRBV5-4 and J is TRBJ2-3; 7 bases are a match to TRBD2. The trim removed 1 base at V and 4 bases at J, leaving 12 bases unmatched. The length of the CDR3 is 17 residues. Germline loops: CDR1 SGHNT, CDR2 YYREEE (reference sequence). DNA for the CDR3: TGTGCCAGCAGCTTGACGTCGGGACTACGGACCCCAGATACGCAGTATTTT. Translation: CASSLTSGLRTPDTQYF.

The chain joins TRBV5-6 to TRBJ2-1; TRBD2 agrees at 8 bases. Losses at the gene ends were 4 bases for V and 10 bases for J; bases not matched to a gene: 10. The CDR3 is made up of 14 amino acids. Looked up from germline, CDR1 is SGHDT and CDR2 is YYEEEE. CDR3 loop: CASSRGTRGWEQFF. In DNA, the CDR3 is TGTGCCAGCAGCCGTGGGACTAGAGGGTGGGAGCAGTTCTTC.

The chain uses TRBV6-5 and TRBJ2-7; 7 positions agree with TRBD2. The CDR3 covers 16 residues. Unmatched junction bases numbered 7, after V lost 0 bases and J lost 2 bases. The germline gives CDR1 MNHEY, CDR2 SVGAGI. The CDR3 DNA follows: TGTGCCAGCAGTTACTCGGGAGGGACTCTTACCTACGAGCAGTACTTC. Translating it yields CASSYSGGTLTYEQYF.

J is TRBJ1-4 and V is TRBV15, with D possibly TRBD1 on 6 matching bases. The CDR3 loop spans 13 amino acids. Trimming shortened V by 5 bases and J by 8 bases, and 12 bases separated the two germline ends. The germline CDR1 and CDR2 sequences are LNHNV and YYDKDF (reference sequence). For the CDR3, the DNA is TGTGCCACCAGCTTACAGGGTGGGGAAAAACTGTTTTTT. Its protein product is CATSLQGGEKLFF. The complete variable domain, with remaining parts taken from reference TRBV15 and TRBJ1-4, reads DAMVIQNPRYQVTQFGKPVTLSCSQTLNHNVMYWYQQKSSQAPKLLFHYYDKDFNNEADTPDNFQSRRPNTSFCFLDIRSPGLGDTAMYLCATSLQGGEKLFFGSGTQLSVL.

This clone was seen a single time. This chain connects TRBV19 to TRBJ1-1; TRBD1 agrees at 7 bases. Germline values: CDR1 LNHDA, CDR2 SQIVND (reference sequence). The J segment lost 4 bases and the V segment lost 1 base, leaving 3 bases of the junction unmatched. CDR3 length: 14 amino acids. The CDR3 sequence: CASSIGQGVTEAFF. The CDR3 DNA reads TGTGCCAGTAGTATAGGCCAGGGGGTCACTGAAGCTTTCTTT.

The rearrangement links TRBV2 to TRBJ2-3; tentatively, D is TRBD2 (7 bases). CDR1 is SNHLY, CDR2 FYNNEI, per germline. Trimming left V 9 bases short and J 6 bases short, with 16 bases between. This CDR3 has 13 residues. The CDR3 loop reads CARGGGLTDTQYF. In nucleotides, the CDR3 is TGTGCCAGAGGGGGGGGTTTGACGGATACGCAGTATTTT.

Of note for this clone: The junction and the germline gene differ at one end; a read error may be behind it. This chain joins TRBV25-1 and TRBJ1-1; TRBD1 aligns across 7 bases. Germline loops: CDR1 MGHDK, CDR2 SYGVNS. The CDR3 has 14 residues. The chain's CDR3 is CASSVTGLKTEAFF. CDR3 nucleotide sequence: TGTGCCAGCAGTGTGACAGGGTTGAAGACTGAAGCTTTCTTT.

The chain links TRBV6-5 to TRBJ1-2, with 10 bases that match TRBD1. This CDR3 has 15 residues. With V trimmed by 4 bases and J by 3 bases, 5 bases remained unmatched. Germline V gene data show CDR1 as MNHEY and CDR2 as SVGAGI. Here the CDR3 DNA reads TGTGCCAGCAGTTCCGGGACAGGGGTCGACTATGGCTACACCTTC. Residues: CASSSGTGVDYGYTF.

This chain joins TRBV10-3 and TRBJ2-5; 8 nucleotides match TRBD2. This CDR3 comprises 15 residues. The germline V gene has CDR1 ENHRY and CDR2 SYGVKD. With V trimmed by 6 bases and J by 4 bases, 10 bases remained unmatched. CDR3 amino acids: CAISQGSGGRETQYF. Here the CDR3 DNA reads TGTGCCATCAGCCAGGGAAGCGGGGGACGAGAGACCCAGTACTTC.

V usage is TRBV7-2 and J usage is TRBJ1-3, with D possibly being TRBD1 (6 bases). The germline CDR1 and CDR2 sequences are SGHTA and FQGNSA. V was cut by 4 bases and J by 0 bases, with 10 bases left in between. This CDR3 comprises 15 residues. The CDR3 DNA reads TGTGCCAGCAGCTACAGGGAGCACTCTGGAAACACCATATATTTT. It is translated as CASSYREHSGNTIYF.

CDR3 in DNA: TGTGCCACCAGGCCTAGGAGCTCCTACGAGCAGTACTTC. Amino acid sequence: CATRPRSSYEQYF. This chain connects TRBV15 to TRBJ2-7; D gene unclear. The V gene's germline CDR1 is LNHNV and CDR2 YYDKDF (reference sequence). CDR3 length equals 13 residues. Between the trimmed V and J ends, which lost 6 bases and 0 bases, there was a span of 9 bases. Looking up the rest from reference TRBV15 and TRBJ2-7 gives the full variable domain: DAMVIQNPRYQVTQFGKPVTLSCSQTLNHNVMYWYQQKSSQAPKLLFHYYDKDFNNEADTPDNFQSRRPNTSFCFLDIRSPGLGDTAMYLCATRPRSSYEQYFGPGTRLTVT.

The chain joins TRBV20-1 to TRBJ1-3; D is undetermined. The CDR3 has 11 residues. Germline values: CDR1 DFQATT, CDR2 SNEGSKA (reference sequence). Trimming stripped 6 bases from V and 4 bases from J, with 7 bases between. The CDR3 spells CSASGGNTIYF. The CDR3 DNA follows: TGCAGTGCGTCGGGGGGAAACACCATATATTTT.

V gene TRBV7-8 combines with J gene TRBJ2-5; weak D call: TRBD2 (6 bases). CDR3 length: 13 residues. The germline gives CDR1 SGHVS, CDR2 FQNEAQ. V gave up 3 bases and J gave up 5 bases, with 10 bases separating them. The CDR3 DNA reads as TGTGCCAGCAGCTTCGGAGGGGCCGAGACCCAGTACTTC. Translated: CASSFGGAETQYF.

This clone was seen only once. The CDR3 DNA sequence: TGTGCCAGCAGTAAAACCCCGGGACAGGAAATCAGCTATGGCTACACCTTC. Translation gives CASSKTPGQEISYGYTF. V gene TRBV5-5 combines with J gene TRBJ1-2; 8 positions match TRBD1. This CDR3 has 17 residues. Germline V gene sequence: CDR1 SGHKS, CDR2 YYEKEE (reference sequence). V trimming: 5 bases; J trimming: 4 bases; junction bases outside the gene matches: 16.